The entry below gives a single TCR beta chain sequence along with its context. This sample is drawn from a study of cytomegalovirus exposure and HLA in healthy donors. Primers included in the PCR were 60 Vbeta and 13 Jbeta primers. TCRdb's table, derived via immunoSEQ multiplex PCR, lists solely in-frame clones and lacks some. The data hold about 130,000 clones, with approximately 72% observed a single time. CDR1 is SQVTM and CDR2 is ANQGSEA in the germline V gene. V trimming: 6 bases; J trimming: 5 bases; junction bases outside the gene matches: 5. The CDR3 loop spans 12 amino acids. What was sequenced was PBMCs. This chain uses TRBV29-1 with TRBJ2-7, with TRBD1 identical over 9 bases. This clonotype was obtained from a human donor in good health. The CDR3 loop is CSVGQGTDEQYF. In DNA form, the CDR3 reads TGCAGCGTGGGACAGGGTACCGACGAGCAGTACTTC.